This record concerns one T cell receptor (beta chain) sequence. Produced via immunoSEQ multiplex PCR; TCRdb's table is partial and in-frame only. The profile shows 15,000 or so clones, roughly 91% of them singletons. This CDR3 has 15 residues. Germline-derived CDR1 and CDR2 are SGHTA and FQGNSA. The V and J ends lost 5 bases and 6 bases, in that order; junction bases with no gene match: 6. These data belong to a study of T cell clones after liver transplantation. Unstimulated PBMCs were sorted into CD3+CD4+ and CD3+CD8+ populations. The origin of this receptor is a human donor who received a liver transplant. Material: CD8+ T cells from blood, obtained before liver transplant. V is TRBV7-2 and J is TRBJ2-1; 11 bases map to TRBD2. CDR3 in DNA: TGTGCCAGCAGCCTACTAGCGGGAGCCCCCAATGAGCAGTTCTTC. Its protein product is CASSLLAGAPNEQFF.